The following is a TCR beta chain sequence with its context. The data derive from a study of CD8+ T cells in alopecia areata. The treatment was: oral pan-JAK inhibitor, 5-10 mg twice daily. V trimming: 10 bases; J trimming: 2 bases; junction bases outside the gene matches: 9. Germline CDR1 and CDR2: MNHNY and SVGAGI (reference sequence). CDR3 size: 15 residues. Sequencing used cDNA as its template, made by extracting RNA and reverse transcribing it. Sequencing used immunoSEQ multiplex PCR; TCRdb keeps in-frame clones, though not all of them. The repertoire holds 150,000 to 200,000 clones, with approximately 61% as singletons.

The source material was CD4+ T cells sorted from blood, sampled at week 24, from a patient treated with tofacitinib. This sequence joins TRBV6-6 and TRBJ2-3; 10 bases agree with TRBD1. The clonotype comes from a human donor with alopecia areata. DNA of the CDR3: TGTGCCACGCTTGTAGACAGGGGGCACACAGATACGCAGTATTTT. Translation gives CATLVDRGHTDTQYF.